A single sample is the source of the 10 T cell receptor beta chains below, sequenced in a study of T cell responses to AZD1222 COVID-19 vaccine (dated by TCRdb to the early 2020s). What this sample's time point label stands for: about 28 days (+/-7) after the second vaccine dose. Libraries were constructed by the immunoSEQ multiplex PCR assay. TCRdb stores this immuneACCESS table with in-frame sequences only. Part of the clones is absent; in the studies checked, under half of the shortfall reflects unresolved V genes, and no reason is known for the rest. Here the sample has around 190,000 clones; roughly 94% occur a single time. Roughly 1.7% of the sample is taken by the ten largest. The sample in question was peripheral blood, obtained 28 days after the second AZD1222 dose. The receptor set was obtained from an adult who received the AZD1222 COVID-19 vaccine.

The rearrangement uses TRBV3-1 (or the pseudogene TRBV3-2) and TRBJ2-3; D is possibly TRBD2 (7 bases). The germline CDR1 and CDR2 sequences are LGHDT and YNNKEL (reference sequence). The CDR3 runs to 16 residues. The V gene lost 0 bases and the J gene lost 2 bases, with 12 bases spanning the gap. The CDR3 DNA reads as TGTGCCAGCAGCCAAGAGGGGCGGGGGCACACAGATACGCAGTATTTT. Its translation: CASSQEGRGHTDTQYF.

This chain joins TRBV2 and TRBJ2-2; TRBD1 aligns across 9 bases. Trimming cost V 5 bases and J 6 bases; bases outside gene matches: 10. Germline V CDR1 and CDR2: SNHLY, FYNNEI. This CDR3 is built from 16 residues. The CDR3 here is CASSIQGAGSAGELFF. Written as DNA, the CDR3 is TGTGCCAGCAGTATACAGGGGGCGGGTTCAGCCGGGGAGCTGTTTTTT.

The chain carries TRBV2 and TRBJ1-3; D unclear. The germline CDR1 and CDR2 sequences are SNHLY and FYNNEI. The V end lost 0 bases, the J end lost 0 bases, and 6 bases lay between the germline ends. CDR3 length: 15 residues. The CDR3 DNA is TGTGCCAGCAGTGAAGCGGGCTACTCTGGAAACACCATATATTTT. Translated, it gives CASSEAGYSGNTIYF.

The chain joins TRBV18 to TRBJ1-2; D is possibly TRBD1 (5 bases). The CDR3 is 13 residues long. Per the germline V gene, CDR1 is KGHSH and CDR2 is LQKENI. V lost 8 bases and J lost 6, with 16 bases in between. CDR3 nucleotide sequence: TGTGCCAGCGCCGGACCGGGAGGGGATGGCTACACCTTC. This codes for CASAGPGGDGYTF.

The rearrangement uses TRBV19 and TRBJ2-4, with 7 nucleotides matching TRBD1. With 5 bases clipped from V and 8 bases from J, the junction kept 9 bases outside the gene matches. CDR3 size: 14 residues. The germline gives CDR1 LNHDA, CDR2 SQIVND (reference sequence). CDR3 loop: CASSLAQGLDIQYF. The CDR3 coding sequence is TGTGCCAGTAGTTTGGCACAGGGGTTAGACATTCAGTACTTC. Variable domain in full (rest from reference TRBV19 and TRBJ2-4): DGGITQSPKYLFRKEGQNVTLSCEQNLNHDAMYWYRQDPGQGLRLIYYSQIVNDFQKGDIAEGYSVSREKKESFPLTVTSAQKNPTAFYLCASSLAQGLDIQYFGAGTRLSVL.

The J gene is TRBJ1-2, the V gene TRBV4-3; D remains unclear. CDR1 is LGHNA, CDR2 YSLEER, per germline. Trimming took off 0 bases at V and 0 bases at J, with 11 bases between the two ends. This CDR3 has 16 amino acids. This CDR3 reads CASSQDSQFTNYGYTF. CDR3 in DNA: TGCGCCAGCAGCCAAGATTCGCAGTTTACTAACTATGGCTACACCTTC.

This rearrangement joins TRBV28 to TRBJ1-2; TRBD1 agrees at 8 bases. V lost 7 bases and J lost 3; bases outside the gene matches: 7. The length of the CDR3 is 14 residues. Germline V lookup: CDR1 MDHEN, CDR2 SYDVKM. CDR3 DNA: TGTGCCAGCATTGGACCGACAGGGGACTATGGCTACACCTTC. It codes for CASIGPTGDYGYTF.

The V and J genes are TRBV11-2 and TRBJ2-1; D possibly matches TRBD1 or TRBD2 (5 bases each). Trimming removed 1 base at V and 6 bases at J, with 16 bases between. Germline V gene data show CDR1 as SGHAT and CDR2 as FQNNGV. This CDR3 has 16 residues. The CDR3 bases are TGTGCCAGCAGCTTAGCCCCGAGGGGCCCGGTCAATGAGCAGTTCTTC. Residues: CASSLAPRGPVNEQFF.

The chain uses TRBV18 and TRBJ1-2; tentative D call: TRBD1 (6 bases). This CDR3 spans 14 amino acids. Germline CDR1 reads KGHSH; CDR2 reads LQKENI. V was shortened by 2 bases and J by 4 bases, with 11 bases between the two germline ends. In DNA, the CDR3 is TGTGCCAGCTCACCAACCGACAGGCCCTATGGCTACACCTTC. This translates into CASSPTDRPYGYTF.

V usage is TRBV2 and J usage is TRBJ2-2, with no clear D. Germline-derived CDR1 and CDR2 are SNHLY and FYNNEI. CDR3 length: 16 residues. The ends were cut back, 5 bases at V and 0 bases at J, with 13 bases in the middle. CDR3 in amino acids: CASSTVGLANTGELFF. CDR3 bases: TGTGCCAGCAGTACTGTCGGGCTAGCGAACACCGGGGAGCTGTTTTTT.